This TCR beta chain originates from a study of glioma-infiltrating T cells after dendritic cell vaccination. Broader study findings: Only a small number of patients had complete blood and tumor samples. TCR clonality showed no direct relationship with survival.

The time point denotes: after dendritic cell vaccination, including at tumor progression/relapse. J gave up 0 bases and V 0 bases, and 6 bases lay outside the gene matches. Germline lookup yields CDR1 ENHRY and CDR2 SYGVKD. CDR3 length: 17 amino acids. This clone was observed once. Its cognate antigen is unknown. Amplification used 60 V beta primers and 13 J beta primers. TCRdb keeps only in-frame clones here, not all; method: immunoSEQ multiplex PCR. Of 100,000 or so clones in the sample, approximately 80% are singletons; the top ten hold 5.4%. The TCR was taken from a human donor with glioblastoma. The rearrangement links TRBV10-3 to TRBJ2-3, with 7 bases that match TRBD1. Sequences were derived from blood, sampled after dendritic cell vaccination. DNA of the CDR3: TGTGCCATCAGTGAGTCAATTAGGACAGGTAGCACAGATACGCAGTATTTT. It translates to CAISESIRTGSTDTQYF.